In its sample, the clone carrying this T cell receptor (beta chain) was seen once. The antigen is unknown. J lost 0 bases, V lost 4 bases, and 12 bases had no gene match. CDR3 size: 19 residues. Germline V gene lookup returns CDR1 SGHAT and CDR2 FQNNGV. The entry originates in a study of cytomegalovirus exposure and HLA in healthy donors. Both 60 Vbeta primers and 13 Jbeta primers went into the PCR. Repertoires were generated with immunoSEQ multiplex PCR, while TCRdb's copy carries only in-frame clones and drops some. Of about 140,000 clones listed, more than 75% were seen once; the top ten hold around 2.4%. General observations from the study: Among immune exposure information, only CMV serostatus was available. Segments of the TCR beta V type were, in most cases, productive about 90% or about 30% of the time in an earlier analysis.

The sample consisted of PBMCs. The source is a woman younger than 35 in good health and CMV-seropositive. The chain uses TRBV11-2 and TRBJ1-5, with 10 bases aligning to TRBD1. Here the CDR3 reads CASSSGRQGAQDSNQPQHF. Here the CDR3 DNA reads TGTGCCAGCAGCTCGGGTCGACAGGGGGCTCAAGATAGCAATCAGCCCCAGCATTTT. The variable domain in full, completed from reference TRBV11-2 and TRBJ1-5, reads EAGVAQSPRYKIIEKRQSVAFWCNPISGHATLYWYQQILGQGPKLLIQFQNNGVVDDSQLPKDRFSAERLKGVDSTLKIQPAKLEDSAVYLCASSSGRQGAQDSNQPQHFGDGTRLSIL.